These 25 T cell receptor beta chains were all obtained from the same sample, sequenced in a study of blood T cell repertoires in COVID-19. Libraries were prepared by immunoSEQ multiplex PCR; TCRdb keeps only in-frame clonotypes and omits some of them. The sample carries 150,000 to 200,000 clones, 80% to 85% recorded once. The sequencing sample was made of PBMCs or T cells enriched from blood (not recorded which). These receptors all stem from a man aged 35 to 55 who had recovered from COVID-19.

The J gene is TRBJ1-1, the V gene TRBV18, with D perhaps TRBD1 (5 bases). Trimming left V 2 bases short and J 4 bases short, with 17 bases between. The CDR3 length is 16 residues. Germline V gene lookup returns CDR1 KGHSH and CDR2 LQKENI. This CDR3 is CASSPVGGNRGTEAFF. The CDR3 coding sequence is TGTGCCAGCTCACCAGTCGGGGGGAATCGGGGCACTGAAGCTTTCTTT.

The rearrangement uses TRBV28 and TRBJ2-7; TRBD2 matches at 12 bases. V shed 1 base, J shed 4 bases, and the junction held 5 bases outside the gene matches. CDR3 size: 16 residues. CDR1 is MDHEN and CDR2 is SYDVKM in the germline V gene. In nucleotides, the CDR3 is TGTGCCAGCAGTTTATACGCTAGCGGGGGGGCTTACGAGCAGTACTTC. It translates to CASSLYASGGAYEQYF.

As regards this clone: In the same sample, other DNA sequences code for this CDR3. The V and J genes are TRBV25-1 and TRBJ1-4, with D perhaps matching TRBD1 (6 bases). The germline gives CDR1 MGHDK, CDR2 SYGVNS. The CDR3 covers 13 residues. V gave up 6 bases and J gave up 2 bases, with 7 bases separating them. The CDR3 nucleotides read TGTGCCAGCAGGGACAGCACTAATGAAAAACTGTTTTTT. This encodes CASRDSTNEKLFF. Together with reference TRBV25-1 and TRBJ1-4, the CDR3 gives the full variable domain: EADIYQTPRYLVIGTGKKITLECSQTMGHDKMYWYQQDPGMELHLIHYSYGVNSTEKGDLSSESTVSRIRTEHFPLTLESARPSHTSQYLCASRDSTNEKLFFGSGTQLSVL.

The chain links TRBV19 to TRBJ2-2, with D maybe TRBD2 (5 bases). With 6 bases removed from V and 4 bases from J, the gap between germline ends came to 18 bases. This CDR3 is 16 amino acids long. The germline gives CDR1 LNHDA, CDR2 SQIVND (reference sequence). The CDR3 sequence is CASRRHSASSTGELFF. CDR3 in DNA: TGTGCCAGTAGGAGGCATAGCGCCTCGAGCACCGGGGAGCTGTTTTTT.

Written as DNA, the CDR3 is TGTGCCAGCAACCCCCAAGCAGGGAATAATTCACCCCTCCACTTT. It yields the protein CASNPQAGNNSPLHF. This rearrangement joins TRBV7-2 to TRBJ1-6, with D perhaps matching TRBD1 (5 bases). Between the trimmed V and J ends, which lost 7 bases and 5 bases, there was a span of 15 bases. The germline V gene has CDR1 SGHTA and CDR2 FQGNSA. The CDR3 runs 15 residues.

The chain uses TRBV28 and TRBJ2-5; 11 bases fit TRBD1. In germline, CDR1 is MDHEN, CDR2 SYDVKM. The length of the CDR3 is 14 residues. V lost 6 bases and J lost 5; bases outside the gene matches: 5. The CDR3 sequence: CASRDRGRRETQYF. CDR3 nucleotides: TGTGCCAGCAGGGACAGGGGGCGGCGGGAGACCCAGTACTTC.

The CDR3 DNA is TGTGCCAGTAGTATATATCAGGGGGTAACTTTCTTT. It yields the protein CASSIYQGVTFF. The V call is TRBV19, the J call TRBJ1-1; 7 nucleotides align to TRBD1. CDR1 and CDR2 from the germline V gene are LNHDA and SQIVND (reference sequence). The CDR3 has 12 residues. V lost 2 bases to trimming and J lost 12 bases; unmatched junction nucleotides: 6. The whole variable domain, remainder taken from reference TRBV19 and TRBJ1-1, is DGGITQSPKYLFRKEGQNVTLSCEQNLNHDAMYWYRQDPGQGLRLIYYSQIVNDFQKGDIAEGYSVSREKKESFPLTVTSAQKNPTAFYLCASSIYQGVTFFGQGTRLTVV.

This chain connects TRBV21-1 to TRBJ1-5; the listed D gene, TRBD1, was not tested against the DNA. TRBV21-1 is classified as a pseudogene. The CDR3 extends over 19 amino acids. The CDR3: CASSKAADMAHRKNQPQHF. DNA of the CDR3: TGTGCCAGCAGCAAAGCCGCGGACATGGCGCATCGGAAGAATCAGCCCCAGCATTTT.

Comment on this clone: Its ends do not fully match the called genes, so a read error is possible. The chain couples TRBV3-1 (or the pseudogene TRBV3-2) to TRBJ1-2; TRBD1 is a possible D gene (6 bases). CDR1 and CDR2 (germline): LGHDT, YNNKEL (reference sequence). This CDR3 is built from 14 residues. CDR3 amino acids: CASSPPPDSYGYAF. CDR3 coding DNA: TGTGCCAGCAGCCCCCCCCCGGACAGCTATGGCTACGCCTTC.

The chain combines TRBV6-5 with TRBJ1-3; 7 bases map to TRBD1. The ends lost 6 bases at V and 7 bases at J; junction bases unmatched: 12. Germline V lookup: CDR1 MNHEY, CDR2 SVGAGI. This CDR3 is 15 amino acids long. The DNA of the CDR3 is TGTGCCAGCAGATCCTCCGGGACAGATCCGAACACCATATATTTT. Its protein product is CASRSSGTDPNTIYF.

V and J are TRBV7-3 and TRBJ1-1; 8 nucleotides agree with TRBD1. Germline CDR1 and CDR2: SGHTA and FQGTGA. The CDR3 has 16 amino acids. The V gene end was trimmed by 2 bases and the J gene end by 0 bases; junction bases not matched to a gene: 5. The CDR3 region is CASSLGQGMMNTEAFF. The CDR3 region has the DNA TGTGCCAGCAGCTTAGGACAGGGTATGATGAACACTGAAGCTTTCTTT.

This CDR3 is CASSADSPYSNQPQHF. The DNA for the CDR3 is TGTGCCAGCAGTGCGGACAGCCCGTATAGCAATCAGCCCCAGCATTTT. The chain couples TRBV6-1 to TRBJ1-5; tentatively, D is TRBD1 (6 bases). CDR3 length: 16 amino acids. Trimming shortened V by 4 bases and J by 0 bases, and 13 bases separated the two germline ends. Germline CDR1 and CDR2: MNHNS and SASEGT.

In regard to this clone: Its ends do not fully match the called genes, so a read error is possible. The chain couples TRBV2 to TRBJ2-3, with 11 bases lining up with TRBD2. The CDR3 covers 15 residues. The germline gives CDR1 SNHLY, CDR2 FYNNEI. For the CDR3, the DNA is TGTGCCAGCCGTGAGACTAGCGGGGTAACAGATACGCAGTATTTT. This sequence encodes CASRETSGVTDTQYF.

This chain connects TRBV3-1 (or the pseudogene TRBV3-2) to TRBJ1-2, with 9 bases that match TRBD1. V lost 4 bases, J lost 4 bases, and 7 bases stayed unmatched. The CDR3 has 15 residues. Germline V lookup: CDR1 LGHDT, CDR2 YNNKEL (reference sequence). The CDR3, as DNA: TGTGCCAGCAGCCTGTCGACAGGGGGTGGCTATGGCTACACCTTC. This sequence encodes CASSLSTGGGYGYTF.

CDR3 amino acids: CASSQDESGTVWATNEKLFF. CDR3 in DNA: TGTGCCAGCAGCCAAGATGAGTCAGGGACAGTTTGGGCAACTAATGAAAAACTGTTTTTT. V is TRBV3-1 (or the pseudogene TRBV3-2) and J is TRBJ1-4, with 7 bases that match TRBD1. The CDR3 spans 20 residues. In germline, CDR1 is LGHDT, CDR2 YNNKEL (reference sequence). The V and J ends lost 0 bases and 0 bases, in that order; junction bases with no gene match: 13.

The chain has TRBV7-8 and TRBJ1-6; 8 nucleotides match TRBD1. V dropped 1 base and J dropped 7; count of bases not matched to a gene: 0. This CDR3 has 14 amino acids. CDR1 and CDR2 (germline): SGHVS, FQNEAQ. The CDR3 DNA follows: TGTGCCAGCAGCTTAGGGACAGGGAATTCACCCCTCCACTTT. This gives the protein CASSLGTGNSPLHF. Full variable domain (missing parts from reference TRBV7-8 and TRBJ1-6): GAGVSQSPRYKVAKRGQDVALRCDPISGHVSLFWYQQALGQGPEFLTYFQNEAQLDKSGLPSDRFFAERPEGSVSTLKIQRTQQEDSAVYLCASSLGTGNSPLHFGNGTRLTVT.

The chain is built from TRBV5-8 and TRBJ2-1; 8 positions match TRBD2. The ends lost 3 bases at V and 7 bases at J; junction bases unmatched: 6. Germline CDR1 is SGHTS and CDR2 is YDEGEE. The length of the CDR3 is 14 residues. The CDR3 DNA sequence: TGTGCCAGCAGCTCCAGACTAGCGCCAAATGAGCAGTTCTTC. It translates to CASSSRLAPNEQFF. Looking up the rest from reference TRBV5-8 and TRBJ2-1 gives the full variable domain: EAGVTQSPTHLIKTRGQQATLRCSPISGHTSVYWYQQALGLGLQFLLWYDEGEERNRGNFPPRFSGRQFPNYSSELNVNALELEDSALYLCASSSRLAPNEQFFGPGTRLTVL.

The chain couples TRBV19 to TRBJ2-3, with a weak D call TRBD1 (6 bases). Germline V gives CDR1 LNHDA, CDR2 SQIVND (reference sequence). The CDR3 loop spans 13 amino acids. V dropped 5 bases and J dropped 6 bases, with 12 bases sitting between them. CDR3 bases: TGTGCCAGTAGTTTCCGACAGGAGGATACGCAGTATTTT. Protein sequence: CASSFRQEDTQYF.

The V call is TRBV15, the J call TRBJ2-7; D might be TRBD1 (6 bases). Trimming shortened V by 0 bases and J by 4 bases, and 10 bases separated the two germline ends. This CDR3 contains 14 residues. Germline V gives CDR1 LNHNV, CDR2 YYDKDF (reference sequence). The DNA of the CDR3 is TGTGCCACCAGCAGAGAGACAGGTGGTTACGAGCAGTACTTC. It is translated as CATSRETGGYEQYF.

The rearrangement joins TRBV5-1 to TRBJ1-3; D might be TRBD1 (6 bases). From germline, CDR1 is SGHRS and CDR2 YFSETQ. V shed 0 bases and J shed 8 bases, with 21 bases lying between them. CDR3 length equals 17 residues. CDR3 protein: CASSLAVTGLSGDTIYF. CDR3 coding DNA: TGCGCCAGCAGCTTGGCCGTGACAGGCCTCTCCGGGGACACCATATATTTT.

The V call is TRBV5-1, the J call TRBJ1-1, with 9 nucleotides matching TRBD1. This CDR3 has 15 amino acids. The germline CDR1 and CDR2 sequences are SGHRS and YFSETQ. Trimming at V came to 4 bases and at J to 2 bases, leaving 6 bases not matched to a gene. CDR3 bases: TGCGCCAGCAGCGAACAGGGGGCGATCAACACTGAAGCTTTCTTT. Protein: CASSEQGAINTEAFF.

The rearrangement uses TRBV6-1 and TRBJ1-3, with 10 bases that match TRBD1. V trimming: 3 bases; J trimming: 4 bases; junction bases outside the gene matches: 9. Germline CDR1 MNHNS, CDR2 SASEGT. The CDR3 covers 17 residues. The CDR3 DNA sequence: TGTGCCAGCAGTGAGACCGGGACAGGGGTGAGAGGAAACACCATATATTTT. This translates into CASSETGTGVRGNTIYF.

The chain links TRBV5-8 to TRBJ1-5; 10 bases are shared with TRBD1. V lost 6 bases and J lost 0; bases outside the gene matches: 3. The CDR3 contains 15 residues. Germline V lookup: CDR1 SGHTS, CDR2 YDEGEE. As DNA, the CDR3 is TGTGCCAGCACGACAGGGGGCCTTAGCAATCAGCCCCAGCATTTT. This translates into CASTTGGLSNQPQHF.

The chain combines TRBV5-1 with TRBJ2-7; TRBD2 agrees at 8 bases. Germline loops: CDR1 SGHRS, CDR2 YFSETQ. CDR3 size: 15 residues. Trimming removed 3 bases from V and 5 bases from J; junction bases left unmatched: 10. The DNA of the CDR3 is TGCGCCAGCAGCTCGCTCTTAGCGGGGCGGAACGAGCAGTACTTC. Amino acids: CASSSLLAGRNEQYF.

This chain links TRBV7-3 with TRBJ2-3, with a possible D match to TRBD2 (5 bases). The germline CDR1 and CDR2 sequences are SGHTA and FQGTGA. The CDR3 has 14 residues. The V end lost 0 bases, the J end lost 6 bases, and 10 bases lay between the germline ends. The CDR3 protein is CASSLTASIDTQYF. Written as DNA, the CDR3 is TGTGCCAGCAGCTTAACTGCTAGCATCGATACGCAGTATTTT.